These T cell receptor beta chains were read from a single sample in a study of blood T cell repertoires in COVID-19. Libraries were prepared by immunoSEQ multiplex PCR; TCRdb keeps only in-frame clonotypes and omits some of them. The sample yields some 250,000 clones, roughly 89% seen once. Specimen: PBMCs or T cells enriched from blood (not recorded which). The origin of the receptors is a middle-aged man who had recovered from COVID-19. CDR3s include the opening cysteine and the closing phenylalanine or tryptophan. The order of the fields is J gene, V gene, D gene, clone size, CDR3 DNA, CDR3 protein. D genes are given only for firm matches. Clone size is shown for a subset of rows, as once, few, many or a class of expanded clone.

TRBJ2-1 | TRBV7-2 | TRBD2 | - | TGTGCCAGCAGCTTAGTTCTAGCGGGAGCGAGGGGCAATGAGCAGTTCTTC | CASSLVLAGARGNEQFF
TRBJ1-5 | TRBV11-2 | TRBD1 | once | TGTGCCAGCAGCGCCGGGACAGGGCTCGACCAGCCCCAGCATTTT | CASSAGTGLDQPQHF
TRBJ2-7 | TRBV6-5 | TRBD1 | once | TGTGCCAGCAGGGGGACAGAAACCTACGAGCAGTACTTC | CASRGTETYEQYF
TRBJ2-7 | TRBV5-4 | - | - | TGTGCCAGCAGCCCGAAACTTCAGGGGTTATCGAGCTACGAGCAGTACTTC | CASSPKLQGLSSYEQYF
TRBJ1-1 | TRBV29-1 | TRBD1 | - | TGCAGCGTCCGACAGGGGGCGCGGACTGAAGCTTTCTTT | CSVRQGARTEAFF
TRBJ2-7 | TRBV5-5 | TRBD2 | - | TGTGCCAGCAGCTTGGTTTGGGACTATAAGATGCCCTACGAGCAGTACTTC | CASSLVWDYKMPYEQYF
TRBJ1-2 | TRBV6-6 | - | - | TGTGCCAGCAGTTACGGGACACATGATGGCTACACCTTC | CASSYGTHDGYTF
TRBJ1-4 | TRBV28 | TRBD1 | - | TGTGCCAGCAGTTCCAGGGGACAGACAAATGAAAAACTGTTTTTT | CASSSRGQTNEKLFF
TRBJ1-1 | TRBV11-2 | - | once | TGTGCCAGTGGGGGGGGCCTGAACACTGAAGCTTTCTTT | CASGGGLNTEAFF
TRBJ1-1 | TRBV28 | - | few | TGTGCCAGCAGCCGAAGACTAGAGACGCCTGAAGCTTTCTTT | CASSRRLETPEAFF
TRBJ1-5 | TRBV28 | TRBD1 | - | TGTGCCAGCAGTCTGCGACCGACAGGGCTGAATCAGCCCCAGCATTTT | CASSLRPTGLNQPQHF
TRBJ1-3 | TRBV28 | TRBD1 | - | TGTGCCAGCAGTCCCTTTGGGTTGACAGGGTCGAACTCTGGAAACACCATATATTTT | CASSPFGLTGSNSGNTIYF
TRBJ2-2 | TRBV19 | - | - | TGTGCCAGTAGTGCAGGGGCCGGGGAGCTGTTTTTT | CASSAGAGELFF
TRBJ2-5 | TRBV7-9 | - | - | TGTGCCAGCAGCTTACACACACAAGAGACCCAGTACTTC | CASSLHTQETQYF
TRBJ2-5 | TRBV30 | - | - | TGTGCCTGGAGTAGAAAGGGAGGGGGAGGTGAGACCCAGTACTTC | CAWSRKGGGGETQYF
TRBJ2-7 | TRBV28 | - | - | TGTGCCAGCAGTTTCTCCGGGACACCCTACGAGCAGTACTTC | CASSFSGTPYEQYF